The 2 T cell receptor beta chains below come from one sample, sequenced in a study of T cell repertoires in cytomegalovirus infection. TCRdb analysed the reads with MiXCR anew, one entry per CDR3 protein. The sample lists approximately 180,000 distinct CDR3 sequences, about 17% occurring once. The sequenced sample was CD8+ T cells from PBMCs. These receptors were obtained from a human donor in good health (CMV status not recorded). Some clones in this sample may be carry-over from other donors' samples.

This clonotype has a handful of counts. The chain carries TRBV11-3 and TRBJ1-4, with 8 bases that match TRBD1. Per the germline V gene, CDR1 is SGHNT and CDR2 is YENEEA. This CDR3 has 15 amino acids. Losses at the gene ends were 5 bases for V and 5 bases for J; bases not matched to a gene: 7. This CDR3 reads CASSETRGPNEKLFF. DNA for the CDR3: TGTGCCAGCAGCGAAACCAGGGGGCCAAATGAAAAACTGTTTTTT.

This clonotype occurred a few times. The chain is built from TRBV12-3 or TRBV12-4 and TRBJ2-1, with D perhaps TRBD1 or TRBD2 (6 bases each). The V gene lost 5 bases and the J gene lost 8 bases, with 19 bases spanning the gap. The CDR3 spans 15 residues. The chain's CDR3 is CASSPMPGGQDEQFF. CDR3 coding DNA: TGTGCCAGCAGTCCGATGCCCGGGGGCCAAGATGAGCAGTTCTTC.